The clone carrying this T cell receptor beta chain has at least ten counts. What it recognizes is unknown. The CDR3 is made up of 13 amino acids. The germline V and J ends were trimmed by 5 bases and 2 bases, with 9 bases remaining between them. Per germline, CDR1 KGHSH and CDR2 LQKENI. RNA transcripts served as the template for amplifying TCR beta CDR3 regions. With the HTBI primer set, the TCR CDR3 went through a first round of RT-PCR. One entry per CDR3 protein, called by TCRdb with MiXCR from the multiplex PCR reads. The data hold roughly 290,000 distinct CDR3 sequences, with about 15% observed a single time. This entry comes from a study of T cells in Graves' hyperthyroidism and ophthalmopathy. Study-wide findings and caveats: Blood also contained most expanded thyroid clonotypes above 0.001. The model anticipated ophthalmopathy a median around six months pre-onset.

Duration under 3 months, a NOSPECS grade of at least 4, and a Clinical Activity Score of at least 3 characterized the ophthalmopathy patients. It was uncontrolled infection, other autoimmune disease, pregnancy or lactation that excluded patients. The rearrangement links TRBV18 to TRBJ2-5, with D possibly matching TRBD1 (5 bases). The sequence derives from an older woman with Graves' ophthalmopathy. Sequencing used blood. CDR3 protein: CASSSDIQETQYF. The CDR3 DNA reads as TGTGCCAGCTCATCGGACATTCAAGAGACCCAGTACTTC.